These 20 T cell receptor beta chains were all obtained from the same sample, sequenced in a study of T-cell memory formation after mild COVID-19. TCRdb reanalysed the 5' RACE reads using MiXCR and keeps one entry per CDR3 protein. The table includes roughly 120,000 distinct CDR3 sequences, around a sixth detected once. The source material was PBMCs or a T cell subset sorted from them (not recorded which). The receptor set was obtained from an adult woman who had mild COVID-19 (a few samples of this study predate the infection). Cell type and time point are not known.

The CDR3 DNA follows: TGTGCCAGCAGCCCTACCCCCTACGAGCAGTACTTC. Amino acid sequence: CASSPTPYEQYF. This sequence joins TRBV7-9 and TRBJ2-7; D call uncertain. The CDR3 spans 12 residues. V was pared by 5 bases and J by 2 bases, with 7 bases between. Germline CDR1 reads SEHNR; CDR2 reads FQNEAQ (reference sequence).

The table lists this clonotype with a few counts. One end of the junction is discordant with germline, which a read error may explain. This chain uses TRBV9 with TRBJ2-3; TRBD2 aligns across 11 bases. Germline assignment: CDR1 SGDLS and CDR2 YYNGEE. CDR3 length: 16 amino acids. In nucleotides, the CDR3 is TGTGCCAGTAGCGTAGCGACTAGCGGGGTCACAGATACGCAGTATTTT. Translated: CASSVATSGVTDTQYF.

The V and J genes are TRBV5-1 and TRBJ2-7; D is unclear. CDR3 length equals 15 residues. Germline V gene sequence: CDR1 SGHRS, CDR2 YFSETQ. Trimming took 0 bases from V and 0 from J, leaving 10 bases between them. The CDR3 is CASSLGAAYSYEQYF. The CDR3 nucleotides read TGCGCCAGCAGCTTGGGAGCAGCTTACTCCTACGAGCAGTACTTC.

The chain has TRBV20-1 and TRBJ2-7; weak D call: TRBD2 (6 bases). Trimming shortened V by 6 bases and J by 0 bases, and 21 bases separated the two germline ends. The CDR3 loop spans 16 amino acids. Germline V lookup: CDR1 DFQATT, CDR2 SNEGSKA (reference sequence). The CDR3 loop reads CSAPQAGGLVSYEQYF. In DNA, the CDR3 is TGCAGTGCGCCGCAGGCCGGGGGTTTGGTCTCCTACGAGCAGTACTTC.

This clonotype was observed a few times. The chain employs TRBV5-5 and TRBJ2-7; 11 nucleotides line up with TRBD2. Germline V gene sequence: CDR1 SGHKS, CDR2 YYEKEE (reference sequence). CDR3 size: 15 residues. The V gene end was trimmed by 4 bases and the J gene end by 3 bases; junction bases not matched to a gene: 6. The DNA of the CDR3 is TGTGCCAGCAGCCGTATCCTAGCGGGAGGCTACGAGCAGTACTTC. This translates into CASSRILAGGYEQYF. Looking up the rest from reference TRBV5-5 and TRBJ2-7 gives the full variable domain: DAGVTQSPTHLIKTRGQQVTLRCSPISGHKSVSWYQQVLGQGPQFIFQYYEKEERGRGNFPDRFSARQFPNYSSELNVNALLLGDSALYLCASSRILAGGYEQYFGPGTRLTVT.

The genes are TRBV4-2 and TRBJ2-7, with a tentative D call TRBD1 (6 bases). Trimming left V 0 bases short and J 3 bases short, with 15 bases between. There are 16 residues in the CDR3. Looked up from germline, CDR1 is LGHNA and CDR2 is YNFKEQ. The CDR3 DNA is TGTGCCAGCAGCCAAGATAAGGACAGACCACTCTACGAGCAGTACTTC. Its translation: CASSQDKDRPLYEQYF.

This clonotype was seen ten or more times. The chain combines TRBV4-1 with TRBJ2-1, with 7 bases lining up with TRBD2. V shed 0 bases and J 5 bases; nucleotides not matched to a gene: 10. Germline values: CDR1 MGHRA, CDR2 YSYEKL. The CDR3 sequence is 17 residues long. The CDR3 sequence is CASSQDRVAGVNNEQFF. As DNA, the CDR3 is TGCGCCAGCAGCCAAGATCGGGTGGCGGGAGTTAACAATGAGCAGTTCTTC.

V and J are TRBV6-5 and TRBJ1-1; D remains ambiguous. Germline V lookup: CDR1 MNHEY, CDR2 SVGAGI. The CDR3 totals 14 residues. Trimming cost V 2 bases and J 5 bases, with 12 bases left between them. CDR3 amino acids: CASSYDTLNTEAFF. CDR3 in DNA: TGTGCCAGCAGTTACGATACCCTAAATACTGAAGCTTTCTTT.

The gene calls are TRBV7-9 and TRBJ2-7; D is possibly TRBD2 (5 bases). The V gene lost 2 bases and the J gene lost 5 bases, with 16 bases spanning the gap. The CDR3 totals 15 residues. CDR1 is SEHNR and CDR2 is FQNEAQ in the germline V gene (reference sequence). The CDR3 DNA sequence: TGTGCCAGCAGCTTATTCGGGATACCTGCTAACGAGCAGTACTTC. Its protein product is CASSLFGIPANEQYF.

The sample holds a few counts of this clonotype. The chain joins TRBV25-1 to TRBJ2-2, with 9 bases aligning to TRBD1. V gave up 3 bases and J gave up 6 bases; unmatched junction bases: 8. The CDR3 runs to 16 residues. From germline, CDR1 is MGHDK and CDR2 SYGVNS. The DNA for the CDR3 is TGTGCCAGCAGTGATTCGAGACAGGGGGATTCCGGGGAGCTGTTTTTT. The encoded protein is CASSDSRQGDSGELFF. Supplemented by reference TRBV25-1 and TRBJ2-2, the full variable domain reads EADIYQTPRYLVIGTGKKITLECSQTMGHDKMYWYQQDPGMELHLIHYSYGVNSTEKGDLSSESTVSRIRTEHFPLTLESARPSHTSQYLCASSDSRQGDSGELFFGEGSRLTVL.

The V and J genes are TRBV24-1 and TRBJ1-1, with D perhaps TRBD1 (6 bases). V was clipped by 0 bases and J by 11 bases, with 15 bases between them. The CDR3 loop spans 14 amino acids. Germline CDR1 reads KGHDR; CDR2 reads SFDVKD. The CDR3, as DNA: TGTGCCACCAGTGATTTGACGACAGGCCTCGGGGCTTTCTTT. This codes for CATSDLTTGLGAFF.

CDR3 residues: CASSSGTEDTQYF. For the CDR3, the DNA is TGCGCCAGCAGTTCCGGGACAGAAGATACGCAGTATTTT. J is TRBJ2-3 and V is TRBV5-1; 7 bases are a match to TRBD1. The ends lost 5 bases at V and 5 bases at J; junction bases unmatched: 5. From germline, CDR1 is SGHRS and CDR2 YFSETQ. There are 13 residues in the CDR3. The full variable domain, completed using reference TRBV5-1 and TRBJ2-3, is KAGVTQTPRYLIKTRGQQVTLSCSPISGHRSVSWYQQTPGQGLQFLFEYFSETQRNKGNFPGRFSGRQFSNSRSEMNVSTLELGDSALYLCASSSGTEDTQYFGPGTRLTVL.

This chain uses TRBV7-2 with TRBJ2-5; 7 bases map to TRBD2. CDR1 and CDR2 (germline): SGHTA, FQGNSA. This CDR3 has 14 residues. V shed 5 bases and J 1 base; nucleotides not matched to a gene: 4. The CDR3 region is CASSPTSSQETQYF. The CDR3 DNA is TGTGCCAGCAGCCCGACTAGCAGCCAAGAGACCCAGTACTTC.

V and J are TRBV2 and TRBJ2-1, with TRBD2 identical over 9 bases. Germline V gene sequence: CDR1 SNHLY, CDR2 FYNNEI. The CDR3 consists of 16 residues. The J segment lost 0 bases and the V segment lost 2 bases, leaving 2 bases of the junction unmatched. CDR3 nucleotides: TGTGCCAGCAGTGAACTAGCGGGGAGCTCCTACAATGAGCAGTTCTTC. Protein: CASSELAGSSYNEQFF.

The CDR3 region has the DNA TGTGCCAGCAGCGTCAGAACCGGGGAGCTGTTTTTT. It codes for CASSVRTGELFF. The chain is built from TRBV9 and TRBJ2-2; D uncertain. Deletions cut 2 bases from V and 5 bases from J, with 4 bases between. The CDR3 spans 12 residues. Germline values: CDR1 SGDLS, CDR2 YYNGEE.

The chain is built from TRBV19 and TRBJ1-1; D may be TRBD1 (5 bases). The CDR3 covers 13 residues. Germline V gene lookup returns CDR1 LNHDA and CDR2 SQIVND (reference sequence). V was clipped by 5 bases and J by 1 base, with 8 bases between them. Here the CDR3 reads CASSGHANTEAFF. The CDR3 nucleotides are TGTGCCAGTAGTGGACACGCGAACACTGAAGCTTTCTTT. Full variable domain (outside the CDR3, taken from reference TRBV19 and TRBJ1-1): DGGITQSPKYLFRKEGQNVTLSCEQNLNHDAMYWYRQDPGQGLRLIYYSQIVNDFQKGDIAEGYSVSREKKESFPLTVTSAQKNPTAFYLCASSGHANTEAFFGQGTRLTVV.

The CDR3 region is CASTATVSSYNEQFF. CDR3 DNA sequence: TGTGCCAGCACCGCGACCGTTAGCTCCTACAATGAGCAGTTCTTC. The rearrangement uses TRBV7-6 and TRBJ2-1, with no clear D. This CDR3 spans 15 amino acids. The V gene lost 7 bases and the J gene lost 0 bases, with 13 bases spanning the gap. Germline values: CDR1 SGHVS, CDR2 FNYEAQ.

This clonotype was recorded a few times. CDR3 region: CASSTRQGAGKNIQYF. The CDR3, as DNA: TGTGCCAGCAGTACGAGACAGGGGGCGGGCAAAAACATTCAGTACTTC. V usage is TRBV27 and J usage is TRBJ2-4, with 10 bases matching TRBD1. Trimming took 5 bases from V and 3 from J; bases not matched to a gene: 7. Germline V gene data show CDR1 as MNHEY and CDR2 as SMNVEV (reference sequence). This CDR3 is 16 amino acids long.

This clonotype was seen more than once but under ten times. The genes are TRBV2 and TRBJ2-5, with D unresolved. This CDR3 is built from 13 residues. CDR1 and CDR2 (germline): SNHLY, FYNNEI. Trimming removed 3 bases at V and 4 bases at J, with 9 bases between. CDR3 sequence reads: CASSEVSGETQYF. Written as DNA, the CDR3 is TGTGCCAGCAGTGAGGTCTCAGGAGAGACCCAGTACTTC.

This clonotype appeared a few times. The gene calls are TRBV2 and TRBJ2-5; 8 bases are shared with TRBD2. CDR1 is SNHLY and CDR2 is FYNNEI in the germline V gene. The CDR3 loop spans 13 amino acids. V shed 4 bases and J 8 bases; nucleotides not matched to a gene: 6. The DNA of the CDR3 is TGTGCCAGCAGTGTGCGGGGGGCGGACACCCAGTACTTC. It is translated as CASSVRGADTQYF.